Shown below are 2 T cell receptor beta chains from a single sample sequenced in a study of CD8 T cells in ankylosing spondylitis. A single record per CDR3 protein comes from TCRdb applying MiXCR to the 5' RACE reads. In the table there are about 310,000 distinct CDR3 sequences, 20% of which are singletons. The source material was blood, either unsorted or a sorted T cell fraction (not recorded which). The origin of the receptors is a female donor with ankylosing spondylitis or in good health (not recorded which).

This chain connects TRBV6-5 to TRBJ2-2; D gene unclear. The CDR3 consists of 14 residues. V lost 2 bases and J lost 4, with 8 bases in between. The germline CDR1 and CDR2 sequences are MNHEY and SVGAGI. DNA for the CDR3: TGTGCCAGCAGTTACAACCAAGGCACCGGGGAGCTGTTTTTT. This gives the protein CASSYNQGTGELFF.

The CDR3 region is CSARDPKTSGSLRSTDTQYF. CDR3 nucleotide sequence: TGCAGTGCTAGAGATCCTAAAACTAGCGGGAGTTTGAGGTCGACAGATACGCAGTATTTT. This chain links TRBV20-1 with TRBJ2-3; 11 nucleotides align to TRBD2. From germline, CDR1 is DFQATT and CDR2 SNEGSKA (reference sequence). J was trimmed by 3 bases and V by 0 bases; bases with no gene match: 17. The CDR3 length is 20 residues.